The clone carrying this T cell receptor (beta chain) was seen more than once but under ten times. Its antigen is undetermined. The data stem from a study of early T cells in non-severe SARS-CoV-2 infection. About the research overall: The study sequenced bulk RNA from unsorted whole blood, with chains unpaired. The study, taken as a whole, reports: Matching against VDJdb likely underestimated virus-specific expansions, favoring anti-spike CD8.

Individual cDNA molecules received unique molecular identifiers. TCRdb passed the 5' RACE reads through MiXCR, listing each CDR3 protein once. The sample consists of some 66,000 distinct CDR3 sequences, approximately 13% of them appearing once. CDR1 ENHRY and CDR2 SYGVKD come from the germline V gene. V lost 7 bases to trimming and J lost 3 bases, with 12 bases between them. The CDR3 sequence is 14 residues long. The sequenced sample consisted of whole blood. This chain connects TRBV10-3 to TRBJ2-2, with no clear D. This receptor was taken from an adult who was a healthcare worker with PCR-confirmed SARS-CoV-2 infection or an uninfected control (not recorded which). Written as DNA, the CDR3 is TGTGCCATCAAAAGTGACACCCACACCGGGGAGCTGTTTTTT. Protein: CAIKSDTHTGELFF.